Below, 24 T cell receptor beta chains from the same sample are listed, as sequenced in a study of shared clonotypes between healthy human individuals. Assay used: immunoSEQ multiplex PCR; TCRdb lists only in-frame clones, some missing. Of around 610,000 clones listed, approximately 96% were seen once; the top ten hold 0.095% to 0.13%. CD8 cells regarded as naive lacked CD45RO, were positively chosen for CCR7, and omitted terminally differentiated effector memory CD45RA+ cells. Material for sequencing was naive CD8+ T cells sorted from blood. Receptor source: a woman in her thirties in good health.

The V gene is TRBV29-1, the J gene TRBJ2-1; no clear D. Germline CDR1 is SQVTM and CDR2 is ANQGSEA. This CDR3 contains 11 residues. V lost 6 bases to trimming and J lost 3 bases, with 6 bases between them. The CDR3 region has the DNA TGCAGCGTGCACAGCTACAATGAGCAGTTCTTC. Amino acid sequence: CSVHSYNEQFF.

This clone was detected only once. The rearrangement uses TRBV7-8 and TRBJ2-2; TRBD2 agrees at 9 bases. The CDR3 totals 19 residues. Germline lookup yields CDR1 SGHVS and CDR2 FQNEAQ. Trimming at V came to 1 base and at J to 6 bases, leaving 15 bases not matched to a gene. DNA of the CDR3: TGTGCCAGCAGCTTAGTTAGCGGGAGTTCAGAGATTGATTCCGGGGAGCTGTTTTTT. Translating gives CASSLVSGSSEIDSGELFF. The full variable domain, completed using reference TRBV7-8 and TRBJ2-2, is GAGVSQSPRYKVAKRGQDVALRCDPISGHVSLFWYQQALGQGPEFLTYFQNEAQLDKSGLPSDRFFAERPEGSVSTLKIQRTQQEDSAVYLCASSLVSGSSEIDSGELFFGEGSRLTVL.

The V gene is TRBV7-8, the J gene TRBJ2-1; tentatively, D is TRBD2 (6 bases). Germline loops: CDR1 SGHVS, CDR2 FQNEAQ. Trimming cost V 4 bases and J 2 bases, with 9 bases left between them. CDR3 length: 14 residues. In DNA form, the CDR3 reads TGTGCCAGCAGCTGGCTAGCGACCTACAATGAGCAGTTCTTC. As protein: CASSWLATYNEQFF.

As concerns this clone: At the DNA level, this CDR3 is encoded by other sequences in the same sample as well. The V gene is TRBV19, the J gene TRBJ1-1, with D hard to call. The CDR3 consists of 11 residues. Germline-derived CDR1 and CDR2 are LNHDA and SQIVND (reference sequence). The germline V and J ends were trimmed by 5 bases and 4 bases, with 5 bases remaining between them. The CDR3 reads CASSPGTEAFF. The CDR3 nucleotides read TGTGCCAGTAGTCCGGGCACTGAAGCTTTCTTT.

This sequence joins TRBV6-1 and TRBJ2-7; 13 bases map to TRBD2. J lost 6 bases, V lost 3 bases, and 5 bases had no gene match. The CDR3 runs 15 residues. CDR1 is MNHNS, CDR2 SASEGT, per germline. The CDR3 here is CASSETSGRLAEQYF. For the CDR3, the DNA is TGTGCCAGCAGTGAGACTAGCGGGAGGTTAGCCGAGCAGTACTTC.

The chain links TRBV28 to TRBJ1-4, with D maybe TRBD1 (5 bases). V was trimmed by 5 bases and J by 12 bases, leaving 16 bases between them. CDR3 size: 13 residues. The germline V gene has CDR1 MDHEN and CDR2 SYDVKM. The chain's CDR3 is CASSRTPTGELFF. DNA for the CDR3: TGTGCCAGCAGTCGGACACCCACCGGGGAACTGTTTTTT.

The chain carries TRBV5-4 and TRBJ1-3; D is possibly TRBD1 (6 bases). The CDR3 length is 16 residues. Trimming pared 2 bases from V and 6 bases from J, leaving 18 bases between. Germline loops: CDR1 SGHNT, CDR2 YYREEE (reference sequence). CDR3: CASSFAGALKENTIYF. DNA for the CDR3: TGTGCCAGCAGCTTTGCAGGGGCGCTTAAGGAAAACACCATATATTTT.

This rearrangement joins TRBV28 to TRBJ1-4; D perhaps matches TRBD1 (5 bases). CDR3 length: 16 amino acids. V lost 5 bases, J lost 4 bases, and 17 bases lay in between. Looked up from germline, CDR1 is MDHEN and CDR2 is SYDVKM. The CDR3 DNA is TGTGCCAGCAGTACAGACTGGGCGGGACGTAATGAAAAACTGTTTTTT. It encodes CASSTDWAGRNEKLFF. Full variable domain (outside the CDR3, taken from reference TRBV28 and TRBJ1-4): DVKVTQSSRYLVKRTGEKVFLECVQDMDHENMFWYRQDPGLGLRLIYFSYDVKMKEKGDIPEGYSVSREKKERFSLILESASTNQTSMYLCASSTDWAGRNEKLFFGSGTQLSVL.

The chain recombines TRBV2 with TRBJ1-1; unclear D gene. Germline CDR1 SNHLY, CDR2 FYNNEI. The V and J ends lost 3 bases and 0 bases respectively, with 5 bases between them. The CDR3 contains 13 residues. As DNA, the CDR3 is TGTGCCAGCAGTGAGGAGCTGAACACTGAAGCTTTCTTT. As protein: CASSEELNTEAFF.

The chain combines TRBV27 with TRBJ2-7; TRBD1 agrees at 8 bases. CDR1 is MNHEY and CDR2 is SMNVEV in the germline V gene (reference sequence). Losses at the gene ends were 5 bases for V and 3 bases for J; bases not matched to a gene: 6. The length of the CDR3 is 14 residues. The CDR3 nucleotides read TGTGCCAGCAGTCCGGACAGGGTCCTCTACGAGCAGTACTTC. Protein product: CASSPDRVLYEQYF.

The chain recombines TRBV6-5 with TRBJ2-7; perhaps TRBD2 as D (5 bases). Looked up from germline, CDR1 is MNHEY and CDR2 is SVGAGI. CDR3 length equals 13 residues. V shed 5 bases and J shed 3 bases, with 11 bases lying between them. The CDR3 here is CASSVGVLYEQYF. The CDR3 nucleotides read TGTGCCAGCAGTGTCGGGGTACTCTACGAGCAGTACTTC.

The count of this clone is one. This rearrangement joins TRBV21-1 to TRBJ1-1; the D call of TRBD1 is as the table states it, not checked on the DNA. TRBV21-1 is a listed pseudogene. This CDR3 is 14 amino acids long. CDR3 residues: CASSKKGGTVEAFF. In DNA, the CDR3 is TGTGCCAGCAGCAAAAAAGGGGGCACGGTTGAAGCTTTCTTT.

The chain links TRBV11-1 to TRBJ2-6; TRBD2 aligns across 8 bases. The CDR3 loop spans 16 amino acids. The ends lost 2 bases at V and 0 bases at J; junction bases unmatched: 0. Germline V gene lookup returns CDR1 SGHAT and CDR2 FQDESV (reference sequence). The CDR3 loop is CASSLLAGSGANVLTF. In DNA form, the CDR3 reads TGTGCCAGCAGCTTACTAGCGGGCTCTGGGGCCAACGTCCTGACTTTC.

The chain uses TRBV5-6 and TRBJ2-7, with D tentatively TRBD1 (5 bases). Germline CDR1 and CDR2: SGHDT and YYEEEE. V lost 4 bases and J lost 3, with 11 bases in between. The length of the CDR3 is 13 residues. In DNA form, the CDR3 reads TGTGCCAGCAGCCCCTTAGGGGACTACGAGCAGTACTTC. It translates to CASSPLGDYEQYF.

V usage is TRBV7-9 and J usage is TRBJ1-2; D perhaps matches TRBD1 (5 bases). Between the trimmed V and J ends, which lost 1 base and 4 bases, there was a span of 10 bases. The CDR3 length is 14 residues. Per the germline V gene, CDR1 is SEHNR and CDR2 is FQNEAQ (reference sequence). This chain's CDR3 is CASSLGDGLYGYTF. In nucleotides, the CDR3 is TGTGCCAGCAGCTTAGGGGACGGACTCTATGGCTACACCTTC.

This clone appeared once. The CDR3 region is CASSADGPYEQYF. CDR3 DNA: TGTGCCAGCAGCGCGGACGGGCCCTACGAGCAGTACTTC. This chain joins TRBV5-4 and TRBJ2-7, with no clear D. There are 13 residues in the CDR3. Germline V gene lookup returns CDR1 SGHNT and CDR2 YYREEE (reference sequence). V lost 4 bases, J lost 2 bases, and 10 bases lay in between.

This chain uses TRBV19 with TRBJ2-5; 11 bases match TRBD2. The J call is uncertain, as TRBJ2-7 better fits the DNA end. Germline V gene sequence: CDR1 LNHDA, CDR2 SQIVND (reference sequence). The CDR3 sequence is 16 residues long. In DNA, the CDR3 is TGTGCCAGTAGTATAGGGACTAGCGGGCCTGCCTACGAGCAGTACTTC. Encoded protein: CASSIGTSGPAYEQYF.

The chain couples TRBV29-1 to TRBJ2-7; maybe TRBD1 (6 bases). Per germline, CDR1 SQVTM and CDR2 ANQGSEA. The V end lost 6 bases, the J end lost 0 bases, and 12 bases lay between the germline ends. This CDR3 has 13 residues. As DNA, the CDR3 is TGCAGCGTGGTCCGGGACAACTCCTACGAGCAGTACTTC. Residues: CSVVRDNSYEQYF.

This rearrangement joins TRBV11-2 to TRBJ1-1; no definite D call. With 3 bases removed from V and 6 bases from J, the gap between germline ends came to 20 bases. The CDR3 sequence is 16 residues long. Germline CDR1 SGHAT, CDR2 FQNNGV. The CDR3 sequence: CASSFALTGDRSEAFF. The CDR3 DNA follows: TGTGCCAGCAGCTTCGCCTTAACCGGGGATAGGTCTGAAGCTTTCTTT.

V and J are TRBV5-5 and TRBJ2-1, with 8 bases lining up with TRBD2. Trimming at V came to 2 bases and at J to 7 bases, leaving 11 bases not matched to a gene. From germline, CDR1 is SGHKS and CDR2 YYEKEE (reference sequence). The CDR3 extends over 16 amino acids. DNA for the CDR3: TGTGCCAGCAGCTTCCCCCAAGCGGGAGAGACGAATGAGCAGTTCTTC. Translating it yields CASSFPQAGETNEQFF.

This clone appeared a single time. The CDR3 region is CASSPNRVEGNQPQHF. DNA for the CDR3: TGTGCCAGCAGCCCCAACAGGGTAGAGGGCAATCAGCCCCAGCATTTT. V and J are TRBV7-8 and TRBJ1-5; D is perhaps TRBD1 (6 bases). The germline gives CDR1 SGHVS, CDR2 FQNEAQ. This CDR3 has 16 residues. Trimming stripped 5 bases from V and 2 bases from J, with 16 bases between.

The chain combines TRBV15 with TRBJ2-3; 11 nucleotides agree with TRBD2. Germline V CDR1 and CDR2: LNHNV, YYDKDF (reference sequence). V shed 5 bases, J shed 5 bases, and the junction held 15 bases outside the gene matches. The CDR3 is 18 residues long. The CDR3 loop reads CATSLGTSGTPGGDTQYF. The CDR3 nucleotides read TGTGCCACCAGCCTTGGGACTAGCGGAACCCCGGGTGGAGATACGCAGTATTTT.

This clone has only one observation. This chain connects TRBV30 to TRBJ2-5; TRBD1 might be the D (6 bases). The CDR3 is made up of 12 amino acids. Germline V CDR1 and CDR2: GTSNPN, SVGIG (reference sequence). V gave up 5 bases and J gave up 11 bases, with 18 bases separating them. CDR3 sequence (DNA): TGTGCCTGGTTGGACAGTGGCCGAGAGCAGTACTTC. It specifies CAWLDSGREQYF.

CDR3 protein: CASSEAGVSNEQFF. The CDR3 DNA follows: TGTGCCAGTAGCGAAGCGGGAGTTAGCAATGAGCAGTTCTTC. This chain connects TRBV19 to TRBJ2-1; 8 nucleotides align to TRBD2. This CDR3 spans 14 amino acids. Trimming removed 6 bases from V and 6 bases from J; junction bases left unmatched: 7. Germline lookup yields CDR1 LNHDA and CDR2 SQIVND (reference sequence).